This T cell receptor beta chain was obtained from a study of blood T cell repertoires in COVID-19. Turning to the study itself: Acute and convalescent COVID-19 specimens originated in the United States, Italy and Spain. T cells, B-cell-depleted T cells, or PBMCs provided the cDNA or gDNA that served as material.

Deletions cut 1 base from V and 2 bases from J, with 9 bases between. This CDR3 comprises 14 residues. The germline V gene encodes CDR1 MGHDK and CDR2 SYGVNS. How the authors handled the data: Estimated nucleated cell counts came from reference gene primer amplification. Only in-frame clones appear in the TCRdb table, and some are missing; sequencing was by immunoSEQ multiplex PCR. The V and J calls and clone size are taken from that table; D and trimming were inferred from the DNA. Among 200,000 to 300,000 clones, less than 90% were seen once, and the ten largest hold just under 2%. Sequenced: peripheral blood. J is TRBJ2-7 and V is TRBV25-1, with D tentatively TRBD2 (6 bases). The receptor's source is a man aged 30 to 45 with active or convalescent COVID-19. CDR3 bases: TGTGCCAGCAGTGAATTCGGCGGGGCCTACGAGCAGTACTTC. It codes for CASSEFGGAYEQYF.